This entry concerns a single TCR beta chain. Trimming cost V 1 base and J 2 bases; bases outside gene matches: 3. The CDR3 runs 16 residues. Germline lookup yields CDR1 LNHNV and CDR2 YYDKDF (reference sequence). The data were taken from a study of blood T cell repertoires in COVID-19. Study in general: Material from acute and convalescent COVID-19 was sourced from the United States, Italy and Spain. T cells, B-cell-depleted T cells, or PBMCs supplied cDNA or gDNA.

How the authors handled the data: From reference gene primer amplification, estimates of nucleated cell counts were derived. The assay was immunoSEQ multiplex PCR, and TCRdb's table has in-frame clones only and misses some. V, J and clone size are those of that table, while D and trimming were read from the DNA. The repertoire holds under 300,000 clones, with approximately 85% as singletons. The chain links TRBV15 to TRBJ2-3; 10 bases are shared with TRBD2. Sequenced: peripheral blood. This clonotype was sampled from a human donor in a cohort sampled during active COVID-19. The CDR3 nucleotides read TGTGCCACCAGCAGAGGCCTAGCGGGAGCCACAGATACGCAGTATTTT. Translation: CATSRGLAGATDTQYF.